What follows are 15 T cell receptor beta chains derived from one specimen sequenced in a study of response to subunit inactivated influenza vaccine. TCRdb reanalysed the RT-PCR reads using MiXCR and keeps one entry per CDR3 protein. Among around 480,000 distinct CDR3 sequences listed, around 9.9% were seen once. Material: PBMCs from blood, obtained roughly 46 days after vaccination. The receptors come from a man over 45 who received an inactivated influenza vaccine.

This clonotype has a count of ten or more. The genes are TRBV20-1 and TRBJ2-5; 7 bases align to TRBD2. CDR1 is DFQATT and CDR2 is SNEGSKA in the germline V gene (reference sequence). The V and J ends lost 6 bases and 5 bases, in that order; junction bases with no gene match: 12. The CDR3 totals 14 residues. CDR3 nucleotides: TGCAGTGCGCCCGGGGCGGGAGATAGGGAGACCCAGTACTTC. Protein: CSAPGAGDRETQYF.

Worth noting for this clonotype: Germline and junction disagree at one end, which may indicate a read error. Here the CDR3 reads CASSPWGGGNEQFF. CDR3 DNA: TGTGCTAGCAGCCCCTGGGGAGGGGGCAATGAGCAGTTCTTC. This sequence joins TRBV7-7 and TRBJ2-1; D possibly corresponds to TRBD2 (7 bases). The CDR3 extends over 14 amino acids. Per the germline V gene, CDR1 is SSHAT and CDR2 is FNYEAQ (reference sequence).

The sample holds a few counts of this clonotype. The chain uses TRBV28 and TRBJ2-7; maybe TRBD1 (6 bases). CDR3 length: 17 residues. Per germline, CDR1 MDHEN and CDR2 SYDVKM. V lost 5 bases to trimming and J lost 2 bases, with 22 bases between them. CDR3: CASSPRGGSVTTYEQYF. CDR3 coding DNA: TGTGCCAGCAGTCCAAGAGGGGGTAGCGTTACAACCTACGAGCAGTACTTC. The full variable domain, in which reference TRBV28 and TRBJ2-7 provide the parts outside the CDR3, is DVKVTQSSRYLVKRTGEKVFLECVQDMDHENMFWYRQDPGLGLRLIYFSYDVKMKEKGDIPEGYSVSREKKERFSLILESASTNQTSMYLCASSPRGGSVTTYEQYFGPGTRLTVT.

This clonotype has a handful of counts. CDR3 protein: CAISEASSGSSPLHF. The CDR3 DNA reads as TGTGCCATCAGTGAGGCCTCCTCAGGTAGTTCACCCCTCCACTTT. The rearrangement uses TRBV10-3 and TRBJ1-6; D not resolved. From germline, CDR1 is ENHRY and CDR2 SYGVKD. CDR3 length: 15 amino acids. V was clipped by 2 bases and J by 9 bases, with 14 bases between them.

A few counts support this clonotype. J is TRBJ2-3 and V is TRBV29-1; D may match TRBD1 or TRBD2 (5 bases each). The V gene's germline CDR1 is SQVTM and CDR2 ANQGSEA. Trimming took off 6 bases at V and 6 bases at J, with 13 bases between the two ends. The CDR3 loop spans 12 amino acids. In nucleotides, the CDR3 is TGCAGCGTGGGGGACCTTAGGGATACGCAGTATTTT. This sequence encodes CSVGDLRDTQYF.

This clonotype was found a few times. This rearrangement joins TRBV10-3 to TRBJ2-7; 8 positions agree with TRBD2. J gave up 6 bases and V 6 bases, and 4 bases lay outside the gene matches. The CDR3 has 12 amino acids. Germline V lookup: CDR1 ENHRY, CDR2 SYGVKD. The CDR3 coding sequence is TGTGCCATCAGGCCGGGGGGGGCCGAGCAGTACTTC. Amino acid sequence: CAIRPGGAEQYF.

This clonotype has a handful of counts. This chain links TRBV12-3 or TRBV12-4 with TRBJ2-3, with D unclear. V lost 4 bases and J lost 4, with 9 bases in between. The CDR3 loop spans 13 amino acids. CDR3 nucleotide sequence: TGTGCCAGCAGTTATGATGGCCCAGATACGCAGTATTTT. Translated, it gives CASSYDGPDTQYF.

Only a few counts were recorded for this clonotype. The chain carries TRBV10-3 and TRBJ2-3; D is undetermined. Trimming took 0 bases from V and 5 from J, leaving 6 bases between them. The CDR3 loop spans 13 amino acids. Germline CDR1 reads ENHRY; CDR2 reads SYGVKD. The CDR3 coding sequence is TGTGCCATCAGTGAGTCTCTGGGAGATACGCAGTATTTT. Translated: CAISESLGDTQYF.

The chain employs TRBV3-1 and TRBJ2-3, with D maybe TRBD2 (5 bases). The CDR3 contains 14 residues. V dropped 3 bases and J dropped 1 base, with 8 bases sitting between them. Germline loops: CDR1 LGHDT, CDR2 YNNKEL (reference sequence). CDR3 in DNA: TGTGCCAGCAGCCACAGCGGCCGCACAGATACGCAGTATTTT. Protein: CASSHSGRTDTQYF.

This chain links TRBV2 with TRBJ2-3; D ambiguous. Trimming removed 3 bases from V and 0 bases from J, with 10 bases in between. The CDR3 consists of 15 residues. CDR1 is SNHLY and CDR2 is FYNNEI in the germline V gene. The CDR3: CASSEQRGSTDTQYF. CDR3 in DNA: TGTGCCAGCAGTGAGCAACGCGGCAGCACAGATACGCAGTATTTT.

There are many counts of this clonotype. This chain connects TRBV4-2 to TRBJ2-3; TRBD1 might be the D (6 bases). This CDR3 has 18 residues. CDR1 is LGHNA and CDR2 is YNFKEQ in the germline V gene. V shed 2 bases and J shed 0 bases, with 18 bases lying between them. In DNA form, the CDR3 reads TGTGCCAGCAGCCAATCACGACCGGGACACCTTAGCACAGATACGCAGTATTTT. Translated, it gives CASSQSRPGHLSTDTQYF.

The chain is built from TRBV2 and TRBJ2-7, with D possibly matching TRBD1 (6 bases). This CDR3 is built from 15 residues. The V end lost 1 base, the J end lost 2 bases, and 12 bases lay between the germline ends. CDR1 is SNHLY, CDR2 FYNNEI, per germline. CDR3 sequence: CASSEGTATPYEQYF. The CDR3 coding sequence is TGTGCCAGCAGTGAAGGGACAGCCACTCCCTACGAGCAGTACTTC.

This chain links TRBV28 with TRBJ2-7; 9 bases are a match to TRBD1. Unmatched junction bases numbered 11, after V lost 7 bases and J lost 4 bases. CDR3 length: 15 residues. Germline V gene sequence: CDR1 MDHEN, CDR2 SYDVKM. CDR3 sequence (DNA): TGTGCCAGCACCACGACCGGGACAGGGATTTACGAGCAGTACTTC. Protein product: CASTTTGTGIYEQYF.

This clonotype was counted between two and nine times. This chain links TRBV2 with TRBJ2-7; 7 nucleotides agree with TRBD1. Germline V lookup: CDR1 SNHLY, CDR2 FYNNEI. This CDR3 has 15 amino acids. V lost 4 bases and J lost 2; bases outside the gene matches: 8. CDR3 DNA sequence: TGTGCCAGCAGTGGGGCTGAGGGGGCCCCCTACGAGCAGTACTTC. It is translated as CASSGAEGAPYEQYF. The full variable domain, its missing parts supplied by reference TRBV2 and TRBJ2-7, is EPEVTQTPSHQVTQMGQEVILRCVPISNHLYFYWYRQILGQKVEFLVSFYNNEISEKSEIFDDQFSVERPDGSNFTLKIRSTKLEDSAMYFCASSGAEGAPYEQYFGPGTRLTVT.

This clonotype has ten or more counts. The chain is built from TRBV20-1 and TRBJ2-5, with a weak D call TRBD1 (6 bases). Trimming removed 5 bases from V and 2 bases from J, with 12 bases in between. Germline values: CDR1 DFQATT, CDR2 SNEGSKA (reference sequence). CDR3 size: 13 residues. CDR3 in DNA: TGCAGTGCTTCTCGGACAGCACAAGAGACCCAGTACTTC. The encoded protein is CSASRTAQETQYF.